This TCR beta chain was retrieved from a study of blood T cell repertoires in COVID-19. Across the study: The study drew acute and convalescent COVID-19 samples from the United States, Italy and Spain.

Cohort allocation depended upon clinical history that participants reported. As originally analysed: Estimation of nucleated cell counts was performed using reference gene primer amplification. TCRdb keeps only in-frame clones here, not all; method: immunoSEQ multiplex PCR. V and J calls and clone size are copied from that table; D and trimming were computed from the DNA. The sample holds under 200,000 clones, roughly 78% seen once. From germline, CDR1 is MDHEN and CDR2 SYDVKM. Germline trimming cut 4 bases from V and 7 bases from J; bases unmatched to any gene: 10. This CDR3 region has 15 residues. The sequence derives from a woman in her 70s in a cohort exposed to, infected with or recovered from COVID-19 (not recorded which). The chain is built from TRBV28 and TRBJ1-2; the match to TRBD1 covers 9 bases. Specimen: PBMCs or T cells enriched from blood (not recorded which). DNA of the CDR3: TGTGCCAGCAGTTCGGGACAGGGACATCTGGGTGGCTACACCTTC. Translation gives CASSSGQGHLGGYTF.